These 22 T cell receptor beta chains originate from one sample sequenced in a study of control samples from healthy donors and cancer patients. Here immunoSEQ multiplex PCR was the method, and the copy in TCRdb shows in-frame clones only, minus some. This table holds about 82,000 clones, just under 95% found once. The sample was blood. The receptors were gathered from a woman aged 18-29 years in good health.

The chain links TRBV5-6 to TRBJ1-3; 8 nucleotides align to TRBD1. Germline V gene lookup returns CDR1 SGHDT and CDR2 YYEEEE. V was clipped by 1 base and J by 4 bases; unmatched bases: 4. The CDR3 has 15 amino acids. The CDR3 protein is CASSLFQGAGNTIYF. The CDR3 DNA reads as TGTGCCAGCAGCTTGTTCCAGGGGGCCGGAAACACCATATATTTT. The whole variable domain, remainder taken from reference TRBV5-6 and TRBJ1-3, is DAGVTQSPTHLIKTRGQQVTLRCSPKSGHDTVSWYQQALGQGPQFIFQYYEEEERQRGNFPDRFSGHQFPNYSSELNVNALLLGDSALYLCASSLFQGAGNTIYFGEGSWLTVV.

This chain joins TRBV28 and TRBJ1-5; 7 bases align to TRBD1. Losses at the gene ends were 6 bases for V and 4 bases for J; bases not matched to a gene: 6. The germline V gene encodes CDR1 MDHEN and CDR2 SYDVKM. The CDR3 spans 14 residues. The CDR3 loop is CASRRGPENQPQHF. The CDR3 DNA follows: TGTGCCAGCAGAAGGGGGCCCGAAAATCAGCCCCAGCATTTT.

The gene calls are TRBV28 and TRBJ1-4; D is unclear. Trimming removed 5 bases at V and 7 bases at J, with 8 bases between. There are 12 residues in the CDR3. CDR1 and CDR2 (germline): MDHEN, SYDVKM. The CDR3 protein is CASSTGREKLFF. CDR3 bases: TGTGCCAGCAGTACCGGACGTGAAAAACTGTTTTTT.

This clone was detected only a few times. V and J are TRBV6-5 and TRBJ2-7; TRBD2 agrees at 10 bases. Unmatched junction bases numbered 3, after V lost 7 bases and J lost 0 bases. CDR3 length: 14 amino acids. Germline CDR1 MNHEY, CDR2 SVGAGI. CDR3 bases: TGTGCCAGCAAAGCGGGAGGGAGCTCCTACGAGCAGTACTTC. It yields the protein CASKAGGSSYEQYF.

The chain joins TRBV6-1 to TRBJ2-1; D is unclear. The V end was cut by 0 bases, the J end by 5 bases, with 5 bases between. This CDR3 contains 13 residues. Germline V CDR1 and CDR2: MNHNS, SASEGT. The CDR3 sequence: CASSEAPNNEQFF. The DNA for the CDR3 is TGTGCCAGCAGTGAAGCTCCCAACAATGAGCAGTTCTTC.

The V and J genes are TRBV15 and TRBJ2-5; D is unclear. The CDR3 spans 13 residues. V was cut by 5 bases and J by 1 base, with 8 bases left in between. The germline gives CDR1 LNHNV, CDR2 YYDKDF (reference sequence). This CDR3 reads CATSYSGQETQYF. CDR3 sequence (DNA): TGTGCCACCAGCTATTCGGGCCAAGAGACCCAGTACTTC.

This chain connects TRBV6-6 to TRBJ2-2; no definite D call. The CDR3 is made up of 12 amino acids. Germline lookup yields CDR1 MNHNY and CDR2 SVGAGI (reference sequence). Trimming took 11 bases from V and 6 from J, leaving 13 bases between them. CDR3 sequence: CAGAAEAGELFF. The CDR3 DNA reads TGTGCCGGCGCCGCGGAAGCCGGGGAGCTGTTTTTT.

V usage is TRBV28 and J usage is TRBJ1-2, with TRBD1 identical over 7 bases. This CDR3 spans 11 amino acids. Germline lookup yields CDR1 MDHEN and CDR2 SYDVKM. V shed 8 bases and J 6 bases; nucleotides not matched to a gene: 3. The CDR3 protein is CASWTGDGYTF. Here the CDR3 DNA reads TGTGCCAGCTGGACAGGAGATGGCTACACCTTC.

This chain uses TRBV11-2 with TRBJ1-5; possible D gene TRBD1, 5 bases. Germline CDR1 is SGHAT and CDR2 is FQNNGV. Trimming cost V 3 bases and J 3 bases, with 12 bases left between them. The CDR3 consists of 15 residues. In DNA, the CDR3 is TGTGCCAGCAGCTTGACGGGGCAGCCCAATCAGCCCCAGCATTTT. It translates to CASSLTGQPNQPQHF.

The rearrangement uses TRBV19 and TRBJ2-7, with 10 bases fitting TRBD2. CDR1 LNHDA and CDR2 SQIVND come from the germline V gene (reference sequence). Trimming cost V 6 bases and J 6 bases; bases outside gene matches: 11. The CDR3 is made up of 15 amino acids. The CDR3 loop is CASRTASGSSGEQYF. The CDR3 DNA reads TGTGCCAGTAGGACAGCTAGCGGGAGCTCCGGCGAGCAGTACTTC.

V is TRBV12-3 or TRBV12-4 and J is TRBJ1-3, with D possibly TRBD1 on 5 matching bases. V was shortened by 5 bases and J by 4 bases, with 9 bases between the two germline ends. The CDR3 runs 13 residues. CDR3 bases: TGTGCCAGCAGTGCTCGGACAGGAAACACCATATATTTT. This sequence encodes CASSARTGNTIYF.

The chain joins TRBV27 to TRBJ2-7; D unclear. The CDR3 length is 15 residues. CDR1 and CDR2 from the germline V gene are MNHEY and SMNVEV (reference sequence). The V end lost 6 bases, the J end lost 4 bases, and 19 bases lay between the germline ends. The CDR3 sequence: CASRINRAFRYEQYF. The DNA of the CDR3 is TGTGCCAGCAGGATCAATAGGGCATTCAGGTACGAGCAGTACTTC.

This clone was observed once. The J gene is TRBJ2-3, the V gene TRBV20-1; D uncertain. Per germline, CDR1 DFQATT and CDR2 SNEGSKA (reference sequence). V was cut by 3 bases and J by 0 bases, with 7 bases left in between. CDR3 length equals 13 residues. The CDR3 sequence: CSASGDSTDTQYF. DNA of the CDR3: TGCAGTGCTAGTGGAGACAGCACAGATACGCAGTATTTT.

The chain recombines TRBV7-8 with TRBJ2-3; the match to TRBD2 covers 15 bases. The CDR3 contains 17 residues. J lost 2 bases, V lost 5 bases, and 5 bases had no gene match. The germline CDR1 and CDR2 sequences are SGHVS and FQNEAQ. The DNA of the CDR3 is TGTGCCAGCAGCCCCGGGACTAGCGGGGGGATCACAGATACGCAGTATTTT. Its protein product is CASSPGTSGGITDTQYF.

This clone was counted a single time. This rearrangement joins TRBV19 to TRBJ2-7, with 13 bases lining up with TRBD2. CDR3 length: 15 residues. Germline values: CDR1 LNHDA, CDR2 SQIVND (reference sequence). Trimming cost V 4 bases and J 4 bases; bases outside gene matches: 4. CDR3 amino acids: CASSTRLAGGYEQYF. CDR3 DNA sequence: TGTGCCAGTAGTACCCGACTAGCGGGAGGATACGAGCAGTACTTC.

This chain uses TRBV11-3 with TRBJ1-2; TRBD1 is a possible D gene (5 bases). This CDR3 has 17 amino acids. V was trimmed by 4 bases and J by 0 bases, leaving 18 bases between them. Germline V gene data show CDR1 as SGHNT and CDR2 as YENEEA. This CDR3 is CASSSEQEGRANYGYTF. CDR3 DNA sequence: TGTGCCAGCAGCTCCGAGCAGGAGGGGCGAGCTAACTATGGCTACACCTTC.

The chain carries TRBV7-2 and TRBJ1-2; TRBD1 matches 8 bases. The trim removed 5 bases at V and 6 bases at J, leaving 2 bases unmatched. CDR1 and CDR2 (germline): SGHTA, FQGNSA. The CDR3 contains 12 residues. In DNA, the CDR3 is TGTGCCAGCAGCCCGACAGGGGATGGCTACACCTTC. Translated, it gives CASSPTGDGYTF. The variable domain in full, completed from reference TRBV7-2 and TRBJ1-2, reads GAGVSQSPSNKVTEKGKDVELRCDPISGHTALYWYRQSLGQGLEFLIYFQGNSAPDKSGLPSDRFSAERTGGSVSTLTIQRTQQEDSAVYLCASSPTGDGYTFGSGTRLTVV.

V and J are TRBV7-9 and TRBJ1-2; D ambiguous. This CDR3 contains 16 residues. Trimming removed 4 bases at V and 8 bases at J, with 23 bases between. Germline lookup yields CDR1 SEHNR and CDR2 FQNEAQ (reference sequence). This chain's CDR3 is CASSSSINAQSFGYTF. The CDR3 region has the DNA TGTGCCAGCAGCTCTTCGATTAACGCTCAGTCGTTCGGCTACACCTTC.

The chain couples TRBV5-1 to TRBJ1-2; TRBD1 might be the D (6 bases). This CDR3 contains 15 residues. V lost 6 bases and J 3 bases, leaving 18 bases between the germline ends. In germline, CDR1 is SGHRS, CDR2 YFSETQ. CDR3 amino acids: CASTLIAAGDYGYTF. Written as DNA, the CDR3 is TGCGCCAGCACCCTCATAGCGGCAGGGGACTATGGCTACACCTTC.

The J gene is TRBJ1-2, the V gene TRBV19; D is uncertain. The CDR3 runs 18 residues. Germline CDR1 and CDR2: LNHDA and SQIVND (reference sequence). With 3 bases removed from V and 14 bases from J, the gap between germline ends came to 34 bases. Here the CDR3 reads CASSMNNQATRGGILFTF. For the CDR3, the DNA is TGTGCCAGTAGTATGAATAATCAGGCAACCCGAGGAGGGATTCTGTTTACCTTC. Filled out from reference TRBV19 and TRBJ1-2, the complete variable domain reads DGGITQSPKYLFRKEGQNVTLSCEQNLNHDAMYWYRQDPGQGLRLIYYSQIVNDFQKGDIAEGYSVSREKKESFPLTVTSAQKNPTAFYLCASSMNNQATRGGILFTFGSGTRLTVV.

V gene TRBV28 combines with J gene TRBJ2-7; 7 nucleotides line up with TRBD2. The J segment lost 3 bases and the V segment lost 7 bases, leaving 9 bases of the junction unmatched. Looked up from germline, CDR1 is MDHEN and CDR2 is SYDVKM. The CDR3 spans 14 residues. CDR3: CASTLGGNYYEQYF. CDR3 DNA sequence: TGTGCCAGCACCCTGGGAGGGAACTACTACGAGCAGTACTTC.

The chain uses TRBV28 and TRBJ2-1; 11 nucleotides line up with TRBD2. This CDR3 contains 17 residues. Germline values: CDR1 MDHEN, CDR2 SYDVKM. Germline trimming cut 7 bases from V and 5 bases from J; bases unmatched to any gene: 13. CDR3 coding DNA: TGTGCCAGCATGGGGCTGGCTAGCGGGAGGAAACACAATGAGCAGTTCTTC. It yields the protein CASMGLASGRKHNEQFF.